This entry features one T cell receptor beta chain sequence. The data are from a study of T cell responses to AZD1222 COVID-19 vaccine. This CDR3 contains 16 residues. Between the trimmed V and J ends, which lost 1 base and 3 bases, there was a span of 16 bases. CDR1 LGHNA and CDR2 YSLEER come from the germline V gene. The assay was immunoSEQ multiplex PCR, and TCRdb's table has in-frame clones only and misses some. The table lists fewer than 200,000 clones, approximately 91% of them singletons. This sample comprised peripheral blood, obtained on day 0 of AZD1222 vaccination. This TCR was recovered from an adult in good health. The chain employs TRBV4-3 and TRBJ2-7; D remains ambiguous. CDR3 sequence reads: CASSQGGPGRFYEQYF. Written as DNA, the CDR3 is TGCGCCAGCAGCCAAGGAGGTCCGGGCAGGTTCTACGAGCAGTACTTC.